The next 32 T cell receptor beta chains were all read from a single sample in a study of cytomegalovirus exposure and HLA in healthy donors. The PCR was carried out with 60 Vbeta primers and 13 Jbeta primers. Assay used: immunoSEQ multiplex PCR; TCRdb lists only in-frame clones, some missing. The sample carries some 220,000 clones, 70% to 85% recorded once. Material: PBMCs. The receptors shown here come from a woman aged 40 to 50 in good health and CMV-seronegative.

The rearrangement links TRBV4-1 to TRBJ1-1, with D uncertain. This CDR3 has 14 amino acids. Germline-derived CDR1 and CDR2 are MGHRA and YSYEKL. Between the trimmed V and J ends, which lost 1 base and 4 bases, there was a span of 10 bases. The CDR3 spells CASSQGGRSTEAFF. CDR3 DNA sequence: TGCGCCAGCAGCCAAGGAGGGAGAAGCACTGAAGCTTTCTTT.

The chain uses TRBV2 and TRBJ1-5, with 8 nucleotides matching TRBD1. The CDR3 runs 13 residues. The germline CDR1 and CDR2 sequences are SNHLY and FYNNEI. The ends lost 6 bases at V and 5 bases at J; junction bases unmatched: 3. Written as DNA, the CDR3 is TGTGCCAGCAGGGACAGGGAGGATCAGCCCCAGCATTTT. This codes for CASRDREDQPQHF.

This chain links TRBV19 with TRBJ2-3; possibly TRBD2 for D (7 bases). This CDR3 has 15 residues. V lost 9 bases to trimming and J lost 2 bases, with 18 bases between them. Germline V gene lookup returns CDR1 LNHDA and CDR2 SQIVND (reference sequence). CDR3 region: CASAPVGGDTDTQYF. CDR3 in DNA: TGTGCCAGCGCCCCTGTAGGGGGGGACACAGATACGCAGTATTTT.

This clone was observed a few times. The rearrangement joins TRBV6-4 to TRBJ1-1; possible D gene TRBD1, 6 bases. This CDR3 comprises 13 residues. Per the germline V gene, CDR1 is MRHNA and CDR2 is SNTAGT. V gave up 3 bases and J gave up 6 bases, with 11 bases separating them. This CDR3 is CASSEGQGSEAFF. The CDR3 DNA is TGTGCCAGCAGTGAGGGGCAGGGGTCTGAAGCTTTCTTT.

This clone has a single count. The genes are TRBV11-3 and TRBJ1-3; 10 bases are shared with TRBD1. After removal of 0 bases from V and 4 bases from J, the junction contained 6 bases not matched to a gene. The CDR3 runs to 17 residues. Per germline, CDR1 SGHNT and CDR2 YENEEA. Written as DNA, the CDR3 is TGTGCCAGCAGCTTAGACTCGGGACAGGGGTTCGGAAACACCATATATTTT. Translated, it gives CASSLDSGQGFGNTIYF.

This clone was counted between two and nine times. The rearrangement uses TRBV6-6 and TRBJ1-4; D remains unclear. The germline V gene encodes CDR1 MNHNY and CDR2 SVGAGI (reference sequence). CDR3 length: 12 residues. V shed 7 bases and J shed 3 bases, with 6 bases lying between them. The DNA of the CDR3 is TGTGCCAGCACGCAGTCTAATGAAAAACTGTTTTTT. This codes for CASTQSNEKLFF.

J is TRBJ2-7 and V is TRBV7-9; TRBD2 matches at 8 bases. The CDR3 is 15 residues long. The V and J ends lost 6 bases and 5 bases, in that order; junction bases with no gene match: 12. From germline, CDR1 is SEHNR and CDR2 FQNEAQ (reference sequence). The CDR3 reads CASRVDGLARNEQYF. Here the CDR3 DNA reads TGTGCCAGCAGAGTCGATGGACTAGCACGGAACGAGCAGTACTTC.

This chain links TRBV2 with TRBJ2-3; D perhaps matches TRBD1 (5 bases). This CDR3 has 13 residues. Germline V gene lookup returns CDR1 SNHLY and CDR2 FYNNEI. V lost 4 bases and J lost 2, with 7 bases in between. This chain's CDR3 is CASSAGHTDTQYF. The CDR3 DNA is TGTGCCAGCAGTGCAGGACACACAGATACGCAGTATTTT.

This sequence joins TRBV5-1 and TRBJ2-5, with 13 bases matching TRBD2. V was pared by 4 bases and J by 5 bases, with 8 bases of the junction left unmatched. Germline CDR1 and CDR2: SGHRS and YFSETQ. The CDR3 spans 16 residues. CDR3 in amino acids: CASSAGLAGVGETQYF. The CDR3 region has the DNA TGCGCCAGCAGCGCTGGACTAGCGGGGGTAGGGGAGACCCAGTACTTC. Looking up the rest from reference TRBV5-1 and TRBJ2-5 gives the full variable domain: KAGVTQTPRYLIKTRGQQVTLSCSPISGHRSVSWYQQTPGQGLQFLFEYFSETQRNKGNFPGRFSGRQFSNSRSEMNVSTLELGDSALYLCASSAGLAGVGETQYFGPGTRLLVL.

In nucleotides, the CDR3 is TGCAGCGTCGCCCCGTTGGGGAGCGGTGAGCAGTTCTTC. Protein sequence: CSVAPLGSGEQFF. The chain joins TRBV29-1 to TRBJ2-1, with D possibly being TRBD2 (5 bases). The CDR3 length is 13 residues. The germline gives CDR1 SQVTM, CDR2 ANQGSEA. The V end was cut by 6 bases, the J end by 9 bases, with 18 bases between.

V usage is TRBV7-6 and J usage is TRBJ2-2, with TRBD2 identical over 8 bases. The CDR3 is 15 amino acids. The germline V gene has CDR1 SGHVS and CDR2 FNYEAQ. V was pared by 1 base and J by 6 bases, with 4 bases of the junction left unmatched. CDR3 coding DNA: TGTGCCAGCAGCTTAGGGGGACTAGACCCCGGGGAGCTGTTTTTT. Protein product: CASSLGGLDPGELFF.

The gene calls are TRBV11-2 and TRBJ2-7; D ambiguous. The CDR3 runs 12 residues. In germline, CDR1 is SGHAT, CDR2 FQNNGV. V was shortened by 5 bases and J by 3 bases, with 8 bases between the two germline ends. The DNA for the CDR3 is TGTGCCAGCAGCCTAACTAACTACGAGCAGTACTTC. As protein: CASSLTNYEQYF.

V is TRBV19 and J is TRBJ2-3; D perhaps matches TRBD1 (5 bases). The CDR3 sequence is 15 residues long. V was pared by 1 base and J by 4 bases, with 12 bases between. Germline V gives CDR1 LNHDA, CDR2 SQIVND (reference sequence). CDR3 in amino acids: CASSIGGRVADTQYF. The CDR3 DNA follows: TGTGCCAGTAGTATAGGAGGCAGGGTTGCAGATACGCAGTATTTT.

CDR3 protein: CASSRSSGNTIYF. The CDR3 DNA reads as TGTGCCAGCAGTCGGAGTTCTGGAAACACCATATATTTT. J is TRBJ1-3 and V is TRBV6-1; D not resolved. V lost 5 bases to trimming and J lost 1 base, with 6 bases between them. This CDR3 is 13 amino acids long. The V gene's germline CDR1 is MNHNS and CDR2 SASEGT.

V usage is TRBV29-1 and J usage is TRBJ1-2, with 9 bases fitting TRBD1. The CDR3 length is 13 residues. J gave up 4 bases and V 6 bases, and 6 bases lay outside the gene matches. Germline V gene sequence: CDR1 SQVTM, CDR2 ANQGSEA. The CDR3 DNA is TGCAGCGTGGGAGTGACAGGGGGCTATGGCTACACCTTC. Amino acids: CSVGVTGGYGYTF.

The genes are TRBV5-8 and TRBJ1-4; no clear D gene. Per germline, CDR1 SGHTS and CDR2 YDEGEE. The CDR3 length is 16 residues. Trimming took off 3 bases at V and 1 base at J, with 13 bases between the two ends. CDR3 in amino acids: CASSSLIGVTNEKLFF. The CDR3 coding sequence is TGTGCCAGCAGCTCGCTTATCGGGGTAACTAATGAAAAACTGTTTTTT.

The chain uses TRBV7-9 and TRBJ1-1; D gene ambiguous. The CDR3 covers 15 residues. The germline V gene has CDR1 SEHNR and CDR2 FQNEAQ (reference sequence). V lost 2 bases and J lost 1, with 11 bases in between. CDR3: CASSLLATANTEAFF. In DNA form, the CDR3 reads TGTGCCAGCAGCTTATTAGCGACGGCGAACACTGAAGCTTTCTTT.

Remarks on this clone: Germline is not matched at one junction end, which may reflect a read error. The chain links TRBV7-7 to TRBJ2-7; TRBD1 agrees at 9 bases. The CDR3 totals 14 residues. Germline V lookup: CDR1 SSHAT, CDR2 FNYEAQ (reference sequence). CDR3 nucleotides: TGTGCTAGCAGCCCCCGACAGGGGGGAGGCGAGCAGTACTTC. It codes for CASSPRQGGGEQYF.

The J gene is TRBJ2-1, the V gene TRBV10-3, with 14 bases lining up with TRBD2. V gave up 4 bases and J gave up 0 bases; unmatched junction bases: 2. The CDR3 totals 17 residues. The germline V gene encodes CDR1 ENHRY and CDR2 SYGVKD. Here the CDR3 DNA reads TGTGCCATCAGTGGGGGGACTAGCGGGAGCTCCTACAATGAGCAGTTCTTC. This translates into CAISGGTSGSSYNEQFF.

The chain recombines TRBV18 with TRBJ2-5, with D possibly TRBD1 on 6 matching bases. CDR3 length: 14 amino acids. V lost 1 base to trimming and J lost 4 bases, with 10 bases between them. CDR1 and CDR2 (germline): KGHSH, LQKENI. For the CDR3, the DNA is TGTGCCAGCTCACCACTGGGGGCAAGAGAGACCCAGTACTTC. It translates to CASSPLGARETQYF.

A single count supports this clone. The chain links TRBV7-9 to TRBJ2-1, with a weak D call TRBD2 (6 bases). V lost 3 bases, J lost 6 bases, and 12 bases lay in between. Germline-derived CDR1 and CDR2 are SEHNR and FQNEAQ (reference sequence). The CDR3 has 14 amino acids. The CDR3 DNA is TGTGCCAGCAGCTTTCAGTATAGCGGCAATGAGCAGTTCTTC. It codes for CASSFQYSGNEQFF.

The chain couples TRBV30 to TRBJ2-3; D is perhaps TRBD1 (5 bases). CDR3 size: 11 residues. CDR1 is GTSNPN and CDR2 is SVGIG in the germline V gene (reference sequence). Trimming took 8 bases from V and 5 from J, leaving 11 bases between them. The CDR3 DNA reads as TGTGCCGCAAAAAGGGGAGATACGCAGTATTTT. Amino acid sequence: CAAKRGDTQYF.

The CDR3 sequence is CASSRSGQGVIFGYTF. In nucleotides, the CDR3 is TGTGCCAGCAGTCGCTCGGGACAGGGTGTAATCTTCGGCTACACCTTC. The chain recombines TRBV28 with TRBJ1-2, with 9 bases identical to TRBD1. Germline assignment: CDR1 MDHEN and CDR2 SYDVKM. The CDR3 runs 16 residues. Unmatched junction bases numbered 15, after V lost 5 bases and J lost 8 bases.

This chain uses TRBV29-1 with TRBJ2-4; 14 bases match TRBD2. The CDR3 consists of 16 residues. With V trimmed by 4 bases and J by 7 bases, 9 bases remained unmatched. Germline V gene sequence: CDR1 SQVTM, CDR2 ANQGSEA. CDR3 sequence (DNA): TGCAGCGTTGCCCAGACTAGCGGGGGGGCGGGGAACATTCAGTACTTC. This gives the protein CSVAQTSGGAGNIQYF.

On this clone itself: Different DNA sequences within this sample yield the same CDR3. The chain carries TRBV5-4 and TRBJ2-5, with D possibly being TRBD2 (6 bases). Trimming removed 0 bases at V and 4 bases at J, with 7 bases between. The CDR3 is 13 residues long. Germline V gene lookup returns CDR1 SGHNT and CDR2 YYREEE (reference sequence). The CDR3 region is CASSLAGGETQYF. In DNA form, the CDR3 reads TGTGCCAGCAGCTTGGCCGGGGGAGAGACCCAGTACTTC. Together with reference TRBV5-4 and TRBJ2-5, the CDR3 gives the full variable domain: ETGVTQSPTHLIKTRGQQVTLRCSSQSGHNTVSWYQQALGQGPQFIFQYYREEENGRGNFPPRFSGLQFPNYSSELNVNALELDDSALYLCASSLAGGETQYFGPGTRLLVL.

The gene calls are TRBV7-9 and TRBJ2-7, with D hard to call. Germline values: CDR1 SEHNR, CDR2 FQNEAQ (reference sequence). The CDR3 spans 16 residues. V was cut by 0 bases and J by 5 bases, with 17 bases left in between. The CDR3: CASSLATYPTRDEQYF. The CDR3 DNA reads TGTGCCAGCAGCTTAGCTACCTATCCTACCCGGGACGAGCAGTACTTC.

Details on this clone: The sample has other DNA sequences that encode this CDR3 too. The CDR3 region has the DNA TGTGCCAGCAGCCCCGGGACAGCAAACACCGGGGAGCTGTTTTTT. It translates to CASSPGTANTGELFF. The gene calls are TRBV9 and TRBJ2-2; 7 bases fit TRBD1. Trimming took 4 bases from V and 2 from J; bases not matched to a gene: 5. Germline V CDR1 and CDR2: SGDLS, YYNGEE. This CDR3 has 15 amino acids.

The V and J genes are TRBV10-3 and TRBJ1-6; no reliable D call. Trimming shortened V by 2 bases and J by 0 bases, and 5 bases separated the two germline ends. There are 15 residues in the CDR3. Germline CDR1 is ENHRY and CDR2 is SYGVKD. The CDR3 sequence: CAISEPSSYNSPLHF. As DNA, the CDR3 is TGTGCCATCAGTGAGCCCAGCTCCTATAATTCACCCCTCCACTTT.

The chain has TRBV7-3 and TRBJ2-2; TRBD2 might be the D (7 bases). The CDR3 is 18 amino acids. V lost 1 base and J lost 4, with 19 bases in between. Germline CDR1 is SGHTA and CDR2 is FQGTGA. This CDR3 reads CASSLRPRGARGTGELFF. CDR3 coding DNA: TGTGCCAGCAGCTTAAGACCCCGGGGGGCGAGGGGCACCGGGGAGCTGTTTTTT.

This clone has just a few counts. The chain recombines TRBV6-6 with TRBJ2-2; maybe TRBD2 (5 bases). The CDR3 sequence is 14 residues long. Germline lookup yields CDR1 MNHNY and CDR2 SVGAGI (reference sequence). Trimming removed 2 bases at V and 7 bases at J, with 11 bases between. Here the CDR3 DNA reads TGTGCCAGCAGTTACAGCGCAGGAGGCGGGGAGCTGTTTTTT. Translated, it gives CASSYSAGGGELFF.

V usage is TRBV7-8 and J usage is TRBJ1-4, with 9 bases matching TRBD1. Germline V gene data show CDR1 as SGHVS and CDR2 as FQNEAQ. CDR3 length: 14 residues. V trimming: 4 bases; J trimming: 8 bases; junction bases outside the gene matches: 5. The CDR3 DNA sequence: TGTGCCAGCAGCTGGACAGGGGCCCAAGAAAAACTGTTTTTT. Translated: CASSWTGAQEKLFF.

The J gene is TRBJ2-1, the V gene TRBV27; TRBD1 is a possible D gene (6 bases). Germline lookup yields CDR1 MNHEY and CDR2 SMNVEV (reference sequence). The ends were cut back, 5 bases at V and 2 bases at J, with 13 bases in the middle. The CDR3 loop spans 15 amino acids. The CDR3 region is CASSPGTNAYNEQFF. CDR3 coding DNA: TGTGCCAGCAGTCCCGGGACAAACGCCTACAATGAGCAGTTCTTC.